One and the same sample provided the 23 T cell receptor beta chains below, sequenced in a study of blood T cell repertoires in COVID-19. Data came from immunoSEQ multiplex PCR; TCRdb stores just in-frame clones and leaves some out. The sample has about 240,000 clones, roughly 80% seen once; the top ten hold 3.4%. Sequenced sample: peripheral blood. All receptors come from a young woman with acute or convalescent COVID-19.

This chain joins TRBV11-2 and TRBJ2-3; no firm D call. The V gene lost 1 base and the J gene lost 2 bases, with 10 bases spanning the gap. The germline V gene encodes CDR1 SGHAT and CDR2 FQNNGV. The CDR3 length is 15 residues. CDR3 DNA sequence: TGTGCCAGCAGCTTAGGCGGAACAATCACAGATACGCAGTATTTT. Protein sequence: CASSLGGTITDTQYF.

A single count supports this clone. This same CDR3 is encoded by further DNA sequences in the sample. This sequence joins TRBV2 and TRBJ1-1; 10 bases match TRBD1. V was pared by 6 bases and J by 1 base, with 2 bases of the junction left unmatched. Germline loops: CDR1 SNHLY, CDR2 FYNNEI. The CDR3 has 14 residues. The CDR3 protein is CASRDRGGNTEAFF. CDR3 bases: TGTGCCAGCAGGGACAGGGGGGGGAACACTGAAGCTTTCTTT.

A note on this clone: A read error may account for a junction end that differs from germline. The chain joins TRBV12-3 or TRBV12-4 to TRBJ2-7; 9 bases agree with TRBD2. The CDR3 is made up of 13 amino acids. The CDR3 loop reads CASRLAGAYEQYF. The CDR3 DNA follows: TGTGCCAGCAGGTTAGCGGGAGCCTACGAGCAGTACTTC.

This clone was counted a single time. The chain joins TRBV5-4 to TRBJ2-6, with D possibly TRBD1 on 6 matching bases. The germline CDR1 and CDR2 sequences are SGHNT and YYREEE (reference sequence). The ends were cut back, 2 bases at V and 2 bases at J, with 8 bases in the middle. This CDR3 has 15 amino acids. CDR3 nucleotide sequence: TGTGCCAGCAGCTTACAGGGAACTGGGGCCAACGTCCTGACTTTC. It specifies CASSLQGTGANVLTF.

The DNA of the CDR3 is TGTGCCAGCAGTGACCCCCGACAGGATGGACAGGGCTACACCTTC. Translating gives CASSDPRQDGQGYTF. The chain combines TRBV25-1 with TRBJ1-2, with D perhaps TRBD1 (6 bases). The V end lost 3 bases, the J end lost 8 bases, and 19 bases lay between the germline ends. The CDR3 consists of 15 residues. The germline CDR1 and CDR2 sequences are MGHDK and SYGVNS.

DNA for the CDR3: TGTGCCAGCAGCCAGACTAGCGGGATCGGTCATGAGCAGTTCTTC. This gives the protein CASSQTSGIGHEQFF. The chain combines TRBV7-2 with TRBJ2-1; TRBD2 agrees at 11 bases. This CDR3 contains 15 residues. Trimming removed 5 bases from V and 8 bases from J; junction bases left unmatched: 8. Germline-derived CDR1 and CDR2 are SGHTA and FQGNSA.

The chain combines TRBV11-2 with TRBJ2-1, with D uncertain. This CDR3 comprises 13 residues. Germline CDR1 and CDR2: SGHAT and FQNNGV. Trimming left V 2 bases short and J 6 bases short, with 8 bases between. Written as DNA, the CDR3 is TGTGCCAGCAGCTTATTCGGCGGCAATGAGCAGTTCTTC. This encodes CASSLFGGNEQFF.

The V call is TRBV2, the J call TRBJ1-4; 7 nucleotides line up with TRBD1. Germline assignment: CDR1 SNHLY and CDR2 FYNNEI. The junction had 7 bases not matched to a gene; V was cut back by 6 bases and J by 0 bases. This CDR3 has 16 residues. This CDR3 reads CASRYTGVATNEKLFF. CDR3 DNA: TGTGCCAGCAGATATACAGGGGTTGCAACTAATGAAAAACTGTTTTTT.

This clone has more than one count but fewer than ten. V is TRBV4-2 and J is TRBJ2-3; 11 bases fit TRBD2. V was pared by 4 bases and J by 6 bases, with 9 bases of the junction left unmatched. The CDR3 runs 16 residues. Germline loops: CDR1 LGHNA, CDR2 YNFKEQ. In nucleotides, the CDR3 is TGTGCCAGCAGCCCATCGACTAGCGGGAACTCCGATACGCAGTATTTT. Protein: CASSPSTSGNSDTQYF.

The V gene is TRBV6-5, the J gene TRBJ2-7, with 7 bases lining up with TRBD1. This CDR3 is built from 16 residues. Trimming cost V 0 bases and J 0 bases; bases outside gene matches: 5. Germline CDR1 is MNHEY and CDR2 is SVGAGI. CDR3 sequence: CASSYSTGEYSYEQYF. Here the CDR3 DNA reads TGTGCCAGCAGTTACTCTACAGGGGAATACTCCTACGAGCAGTACTTC.

This clone occurred once. The gene calls are TRBV2 and TRBJ2-7, with TRBD1 matching 8 bases. V shed 6 bases, J shed 0 bases, and the junction held 7 bases outside the gene matches. CDR3 length equals 15 residues. Germline values: CDR1 SNHLY, CDR2 FYNNEI. The CDR3 loop is CASSLRQGSSYEQYF. As DNA, the CDR3 is TGTGCCAGCAGCCTAAGACAGGGGAGCTCCTACGAGCAGTACTTC.

V gene TRBV7-2 combines with J gene TRBJ2-2; TRBD2 agrees at 7 bases. V was clipped by 6 bases and J by 5 bases; unmatched bases: 15. This CDR3 comprises 17 residues. Germline V gene lookup returns CDR1 SGHTA and CDR2 FQGNSA. CDR3 coding DNA: TGTGCCAGCAGGACCTCCCCTATGGGAGGGAGTACCGGGGAGCTGTTTTTT. It is translated as CASRTSPMGGSTGELFF.

The chain is built from TRBV4-2 and TRBJ1-4, with D possibly being TRBD1 (5 bases). CDR3 length equals 14 residues. V lost 4 bases and J lost 5, with 11 bases in between. The germline V gene encodes CDR1 LGHNA and CDR2 YNFKEQ. In DNA form, the CDR3 reads TGTGCCAGCAGCCCTACAGGCATGAATGAAAAACTGTTTTTT. This codes for CASSPTGMNEKLFF.

The J gene is TRBJ2-3, the V gene TRBV7-9; D ambiguous. CDR1 SEHNR and CDR2 FQNEAQ come from the germline V gene (reference sequence). This CDR3 is built from 15 residues. V was trimmed by 6 bases and J by 2 bases, leaving 15 bases between them. CDR3 in amino acids: CASRRLGDSTDTQYF. The DNA of the CDR3 is TGTGCCAGCAGACGACTCGGCGATTCCACAGATACGCAGTATTTT.

The V gene is TRBV11-2, the J gene TRBJ2-7; no clear D gene. The CDR3 sequence is 14 residues long. Trimming left V 4 bases short and J 0 bases short, with 10 bases between. Germline-derived CDR1 and CDR2 are SGHAT and FQNNGV. The CDR3 nucleotides read TGTGCCAGCAGCTCCCAGGTGAGCTCCTACGAGCAGTACTTC. Its protein is CASSSQVSSYEQYF.

V and J are TRBV5-1 and TRBJ2-1; D ambiguous. V dropped 0 bases and J dropped 7 bases, with 11 bases sitting between them. Germline CDR1 is SGHRS and CDR2 is YFSETQ. CDR3 length: 14 amino acids. CDR3 nucleotides: TGCGCCAGCAGCTTGGAAACGCGGCGGAATGAGCAGTTCTTC. Translated: CASSLETRRNEQFF.

The chain joins TRBV5-6 to TRBJ2-7; 8 positions agree with TRBD2. Trimming cost V 1 base and J 1 base; bases outside gene matches: 4. From germline, CDR1 is SGHDT and CDR2 YYEEEE. The CDR3 runs to 15 residues. CDR3 in amino acids: CASSLRGTRSYEQYF. CDR3 DNA: TGTGCCAGCAGCTTGCGCGGGACTAGATCCTACGAGCAGTACTTC. The whole variable domain, filled in from reference TRBV5-6 and TRBJ2-7, reads DAGVTQSPTHLIKTRGQQVTLRCSPKSGHDTVSWYQQALGQGPQFIFQYYEEEERQRGNFPDRFSGHQFPNYSSELNVNALLLGDSALYLCASSLRGTRSYEQYFGPGTRLTVT.

The chain joins TRBV28 to TRBJ2-7; D remains unclear. V lost 3 bases and J 3 bases, leaving 12 bases between the germline ends. The CDR3 covers 14 residues. The V gene's germline CDR1 is MDHEN and CDR2 SYDVKM. CDR3 sequence: CASSFGGYYYEQYF. The CDR3 nucleotides read TGTGCCAGCAGTTTTGGTGGGTACTACTACGAGCAGTACTTC.

This clone was seen only a few times. The chain combines TRBV7-8 with TRBJ1-5, with 9 nucleotides matching TRBD1. There are 15 residues in the CDR3. V lost 5 bases, J lost 2 bases, and 4 bases stayed unmatched. The germline V gene has CDR1 SGHVS and CDR2 FQNEAQ. The CDR3 DNA sequence: TGTGCCAGCAGCCAGGGACAGGGTGGCAATCAGCCCCAGCATTTT. This sequence encodes CASSQGQGGNQPQHF.

This sequence joins TRBV12-3 or TRBV12-4 and TRBJ1-2; D not certain. Deletions cut 2 bases from V and 2 bases from J, with 6 bases between. The CDR3 totals 13 residues. The CDR3 region is CASSLLLNYGYTF. The CDR3, as DNA: TGTGCCAGCAGTTTACTCCTGAACTATGGCTACACCTTC.

The V gene is TRBV11-2, the J gene TRBJ2-7; D possibly corresponds to TRBD2 (6 bases). Germline V gene data show CDR1 as SGHAT and CDR2 as FQNNGV. There are 15 residues in the CDR3. V was clipped by 1 base and J by 5 bases, with 15 bases between them. The CDR3 DNA reads TGTGCCAGCAGCTTAGGACTAGTAGCGGCACACGAGCAGTACTTC. It encodes CASSLGLVAAHEQYF.

The chain uses TRBV7-2 and TRBJ2-3; 10 bases fit TRBD2. CDR1 is SGHTA, CDR2 FQGNSA, per germline. Unmatched junction bases numbered 2, after V lost 3 bases and J lost 2 bases. The CDR3 sequence is 15 residues long. CDR3 DNA sequence: TGTGCCAGCAGCTTTAGCGGGAGGATCACAGATACGCAGTATTTT. As protein: CASSFSGRITDTQYF.

The chain is built from TRBV5-1 and TRBJ1-1; D is ambiguous. Per germline, CDR1 SGHRS and CDR2 YFSETQ. CDR3 length: 13 residues. Trimming left V 0 bases short and J 4 bases short, with 7 bases between. The CDR3 reads CASSLARVTEAFF. Here the CDR3 DNA reads TGCGCCAGCAGCTTGGCGCGGGTCACTGAAGCTTTCTTT.